A selection of T cell receptor beta chains follows, all from one sample in a study of blood T cell repertoires in COVID-19. Using immunoSEQ multiplex PCR, the repertoire was profiled, and TCRdb retains in-frame clones only, with some absent. The sample records about 100,000 clones, roughly 85% being singletons. The sample taken for sequencing was peripheral blood. The receptor set was obtained from a woman in her seventies with acute or convalescent COVID-19. Both conserved end residues are part of each CDR3. A D gene is named only where the DNA matches it firmly. Size is omitted from some rows. Given values are once, few, many or a class for expanded clones.

j_gene: TRBJ1-1
d_gene: -
v_gene: TRBV5-6
abundance: -
CDR3nt: TGTGCCAGCAGCTTGTACACAACCACTGAAGCTTTCTTT
CDR3aa: CASSLYTTTEAFF

j_gene: TRBJ1-1
d_gene: TRBD1
v_gene: TRBV7-2
abundance: -
CDR3nt: TGTGCCAGCAGCCCCGGGACAGGGATGAACACTGAAGCTTTCTTT
CDR3aa: CASSPGTGMNTEAFF

j_gene: TRBJ1-1
d_gene: -
v_gene: TRBV28
abundance: once
CDR3nt: TGTGCCAGCACCGATACAGCGAACACTGAAGCTTTCTTT
CDR3aa: CASTDTANTEAFF

j_gene: TRBJ1-5
d_gene: -
v_gene: TRBV27
abundance: -
CDR3nt: TGTGCCAGCAGCGGAGACAGCTTAGGCAATCAGCCCCAGCATTTT
CDR3aa: CASSGDSLGNQPQHF

j_gene: TRBJ1-3
d_gene: -
v_gene: TRBV3-1/TRBV3-2
abundance: -
CDR3nt: TGTGCCAGCAGCCATAATTCCGGGGATTCTGGAAACACCATATATTTT
CDR3aa: CASSHNSGDSGNTIYF

j_gene: TRBJ1-5
d_gene: TRBD1
v_gene: TRBV6-5
abundance: -
CDR3nt: TGTGCCAGCAGGATTGGGACAGGGAGCAATCAGCCCCAGCATTTT
CDR3aa: CASRIGTGSNQPQHF

j_gene: TRBJ1-1
d_gene: TRBD1
v_gene: TRBV12-3/TRBV12-4
abundance: -
CDR3nt: TGTGCCAGCAGGAGGGGGCCCACTGAAGCTTTCTTT
CDR3aa: CASRRGPTEAFF

j_gene: TRBJ1-4
d_gene: TRBD1
v_gene: TRBV18
abundance: -
CDR3nt: TGTGCCAGCTCACCAAGGGGGACAGATGAAAAACTGTTTTTT
CDR3aa: CASSPRGTDEKLFF

j_gene: TRBJ1-5
d_gene: TRBD1
v_gene: TRBV19
abundance: -
CDR3nt: TGTGCCAGTAGTATAGAGGTACAGGGGGCAAGGCAGCCCCAGCATTTT
CDR3aa: CASSIEVQGARQPQHF

j_gene: TRBJ2-1
d_gene: -
v_gene: TRBV7-2
abundance: few
CDR3nt: TGTGCCAGCAGCTTAGCGCACGGGAGCTCCTACAATGAGCAGTTCTTC
CDR3aa: CASSLAHGSSYNEQFF

j_gene: TRBJ2-3
d_gene: TRBD1
v_gene: TRBV4-3
abundance: -
CDR3nt: TGCGCCAGCAGCCAAGATCACGGGACAGGGAGAGGTGCAGATACGCAGTATTTT
CDR3aa: CASSQDHGTGRGADTQYF

j_gene: TRBJ1-2
d_gene: -
v_gene: TRBV19
abundance: -
CDR3nt: TGTGCCAGTAGTACCGGAAATGGGGGCGCGGACCACTTC
CDR3aa: CASSTGNGGADHF

j_gene: TRBJ2-5
d_gene: -
v_gene: TRBV6-5
abundance: -
CDR3nt: TGTGCCAGCAGCAGCCAAGAGACCCAGTACTTC
CDR3aa: CASSSQETQYF

j_gene: TRBJ2-3
d_gene: -
v_gene: TRBV7-2
abundance: -
CDR3nt: TGTGCCAGCAGCTTGGAGGGGGCAAGGACAGATACGCAGTATTTT
CDR3aa: CASSLEGARTDTQYF

j_gene: TRBJ2-5
d_gene: -
v_gene: TRBV2
abundance: -
CDR3nt: TGTGCCAGCAGTATCCATGAGACCCAGTACTTC
CDR3aa: CASSIHETQYF

j_gene: TRBJ2-5
d_gene: TRBD2
v_gene: TRBV9
abundance: -
CDR3nt: TGTGCCAGCAGCGTAGGGCCAGCGGGGCGGGAGACCCAGTACTTC
CDR3aa: CASSVGPAGRETQYF

j_gene: TRBJ2-1
d_gene: -
v_gene: TRBV3-1/TRBV3-2
abundance: -
CDR3nt: TGTGCCAGCAGCCAAGATGGGACACCCTACAATGAGCAGTTCTTC
CDR3aa: CASSQDGTPYNEQFF

j_gene: TRBJ2-5
d_gene: TRBD2
v_gene: TRBV3-1/TRBV3-2
abundance: -
CDR3nt: TGTGCCAGCAGCCGCGGGGGGGCCAAGGAGACCCAGTACTTC
CDR3aa: CASSRGGAKETQYF

j_gene: TRBJ2-2
d_gene: TRBD1
v_gene: TRBV6-7
abundance: -
CDR3nt: TGTGCCAGTGACAGGGGGAAAAACGACACCGGGGAGCTGTTTTTT
CDR3aa: CASDRGKNDTGELFF

j_gene: TRBJ1-5
d_gene: -
v_gene: TRBV6-1
abundance: -
CDR3nt: TGTGCCAGCAGTGAAGAGGCGACATATAGCAATCAGCCCCAGCATTTT
CDR3aa: CASSEEATYSNQPQHF

j_gene: TRBJ1-1
d_gene: -
v_gene: TRBV24-1
abundance: -
CDR3nt: TGTGCCACCAGCACCACAGGGACGAACACTGAAGCTTTCTTT
CDR3aa: CATSTTGTNTEAFF

j_gene: TRBJ1-6
d_gene: -
v_gene: TRBV5-4
abundance: few
CDR3nt: TGTGCCAGCAGCTTGGGGACACCCTATAATTCACCCCTCCACTTT
CDR3aa: CASSLGTPYNSPLHF

j_gene: TRBJ1-5
d_gene: TRBD1
v_gene: TRBV19
abundance: -
CDR3nt: TGTGCCAGTAGTCCCGGACAGGGAGCGGTAATTTCCAATCAGCCCCAGCATTTT
CDR3aa: CASSPGQGAVISNQPQHF

j_gene: TRBJ2-5
d_gene: -
v_gene: TRBV7-6
abundance: -
CDR3nt: TGTGCCAGCAGCCAGGCGTCTGAGTCCGGGACCCAGTACTTC
CDR3aa: CASSQASESGTQYF

j_gene: TRBJ1-6
d_gene: -
v_gene: TRBV4-1
abundance: -
CDR3nt: TGCGCCAGCAGCCAGACAGACTATAATTCACCCCTCCACTTT
CDR3aa: CASSQTDYNSPLHF

j_gene: TRBJ1-1
d_gene: TRBD1
v_gene: TRBV7-2
abundance: -
CDR3nt: TGTGCCAGCAGCACACAACGACAGGGGTCTGAAGCTTTCTTT
CDR3aa: CASSTQRQGSEAFF

j_gene: TRBJ1-2
d_gene: -
v_gene: TRBV2
abundance: -
CDR3nt: TGTGCCAGCAGTGAGGGGGGAACTAACTATGGCTACACCTTC
CDR3aa: CASSEGGTNYGYTF

j_gene: TRBJ2-6
d_gene: -
v_gene: TRBV6-2/TRBV6-3
abundance: -
CDR3nt: TGTGCCAGCAGTTACTCGTCGGGGGCCAACGTCCTGACTTTC
CDR3aa: CASSYSSGANVLTF